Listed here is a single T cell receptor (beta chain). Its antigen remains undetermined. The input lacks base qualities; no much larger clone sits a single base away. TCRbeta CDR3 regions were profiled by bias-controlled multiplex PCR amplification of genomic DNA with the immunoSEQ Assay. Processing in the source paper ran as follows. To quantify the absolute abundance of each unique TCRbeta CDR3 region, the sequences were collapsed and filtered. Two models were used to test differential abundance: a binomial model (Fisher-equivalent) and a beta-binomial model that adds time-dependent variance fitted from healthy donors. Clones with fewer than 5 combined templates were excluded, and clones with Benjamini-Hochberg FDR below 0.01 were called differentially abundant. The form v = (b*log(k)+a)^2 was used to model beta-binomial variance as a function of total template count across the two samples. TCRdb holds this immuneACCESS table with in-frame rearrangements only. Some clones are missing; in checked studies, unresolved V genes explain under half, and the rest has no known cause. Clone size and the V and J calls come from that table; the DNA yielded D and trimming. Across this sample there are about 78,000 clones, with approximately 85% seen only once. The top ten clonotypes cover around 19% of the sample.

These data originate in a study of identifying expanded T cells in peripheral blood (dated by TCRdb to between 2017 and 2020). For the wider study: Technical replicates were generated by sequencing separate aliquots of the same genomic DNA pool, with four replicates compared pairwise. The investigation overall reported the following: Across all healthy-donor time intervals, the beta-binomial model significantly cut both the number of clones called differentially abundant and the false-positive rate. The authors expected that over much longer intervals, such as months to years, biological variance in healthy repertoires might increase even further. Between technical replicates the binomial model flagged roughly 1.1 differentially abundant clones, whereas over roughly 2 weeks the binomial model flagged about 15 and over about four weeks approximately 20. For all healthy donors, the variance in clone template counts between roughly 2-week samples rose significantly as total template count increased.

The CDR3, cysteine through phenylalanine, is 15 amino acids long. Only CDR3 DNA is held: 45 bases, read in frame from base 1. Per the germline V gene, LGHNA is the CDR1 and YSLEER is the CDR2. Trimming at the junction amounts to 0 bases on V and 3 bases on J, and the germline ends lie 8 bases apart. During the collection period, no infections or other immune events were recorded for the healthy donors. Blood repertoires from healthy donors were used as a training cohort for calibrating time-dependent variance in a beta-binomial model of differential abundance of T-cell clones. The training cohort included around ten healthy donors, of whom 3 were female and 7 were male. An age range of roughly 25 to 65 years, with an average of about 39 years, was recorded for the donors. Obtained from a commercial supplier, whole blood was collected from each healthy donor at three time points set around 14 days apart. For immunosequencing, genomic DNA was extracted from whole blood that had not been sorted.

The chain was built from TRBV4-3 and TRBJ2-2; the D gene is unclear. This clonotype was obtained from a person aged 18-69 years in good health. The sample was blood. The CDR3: CASSQDWAYTGELFF. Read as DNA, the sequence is TGCGCCAGCAGCCAAGATTGGGCATACACCGGGGAGCTGTTTTTT.